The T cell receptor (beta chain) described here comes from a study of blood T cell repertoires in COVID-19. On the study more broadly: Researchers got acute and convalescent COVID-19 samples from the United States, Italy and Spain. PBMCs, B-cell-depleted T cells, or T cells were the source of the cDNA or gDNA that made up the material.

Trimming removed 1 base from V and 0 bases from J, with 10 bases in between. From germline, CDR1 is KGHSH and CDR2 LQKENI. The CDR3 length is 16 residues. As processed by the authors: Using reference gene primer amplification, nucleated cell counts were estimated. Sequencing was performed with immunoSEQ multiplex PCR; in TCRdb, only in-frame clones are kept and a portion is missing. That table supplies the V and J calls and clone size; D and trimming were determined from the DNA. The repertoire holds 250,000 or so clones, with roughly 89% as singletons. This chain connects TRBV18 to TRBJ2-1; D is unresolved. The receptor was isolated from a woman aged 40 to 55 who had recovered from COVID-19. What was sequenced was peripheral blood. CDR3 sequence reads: CASSPQPPSSYNEQFF. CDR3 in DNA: TGTGCCAGCTCACCACAGCCGCCGAGCTCCTACAATGAGCAGTTCTTC. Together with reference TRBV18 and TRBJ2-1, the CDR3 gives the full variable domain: NAGVMQNPRHLVRRRGQEARLRCSPMKGHSHVYWYRQLPEEGLKFMVYLQKENIIDESGMPKERFSAEFPKEGPSILRIQQVVRGDSAAYFCASSPQPPSSYNEQFFGPGTRLTVL.